The 31 T cell receptor beta chains given below trace back to one sample, sequenced in a study of blood T cell repertoires in COVID-19. Here immunoSEQ multiplex PCR was the method, and the copy in TCRdb shows in-frame clones only, minus some. The sample lists about 62,000 clones; 80% to 90% were seen once. Sample: peripheral blood. The receptors derive from an older woman with COVID-19, enrolled during active disease.

The chain links TRBV2 to TRBJ2-7; 8 bases agree with TRBD1. Looked up from germline, CDR1 is SNHLY and CDR2 is FYNNEI. Trimming took 7 bases from V and 2 from J; bases not matched to a gene: 10. The CDR3 sequence is 15 residues long. The CDR3 loop reads CASKRGGTGPYEQYF. For the CDR3, the DNA is TGTGCCAGCAAAAGAGGTGGGACAGGTCCCTACGAGCAGTACTTC.

This sequence joins TRBV6-6 and TRBJ2-7; the match to TRBD2 covers 7 bases. The CDR3 is 11 residues long. CDR1 is MNHNY and CDR2 is SVGAGI in the germline V gene (reference sequence). Trimming removed 8 bases from V and 5 bases from J; junction bases left unmatched: 3. CDR3 sequence reads: CASCGGNEQYF. CDR3 nucleotide sequence: TGTGCCAGCTGCGGGGGTAACGAGCAGTACTTC.

A single count supports this clone. The chain combines TRBV4-1 with TRBJ1-4; 8 bases agree with TRBD1. This CDR3 contains 15 residues. CDR1 and CDR2 (germline): MGHRA, YSYEKL. J gave up 8 bases and V 2 bases, and 7 bases lay outside the gene matches. The CDR3 is CASSQQDRVNEKLFF. CDR3 sequence (DNA): TGCGCCAGCAGCCAACAGGACAGGGTGAACGAAAAACTGTTTTTT.

The gene calls are TRBV15 and TRBJ2-3; D might be TRBD2 (6 bases). CDR1 and CDR2 (germline): LNHNV, YYDKDF (reference sequence). CDR3 length: 16 residues. Trimming removed 2 bases from V and 2 bases from J, with 14 bases in between. CDR3 nucleotides: TGTGCCACCAGCAGATCCGTAGGAGGGCCCACAGATACGCAGTATTTT. Residues: CATSRSVGGPTDTQYF.

The chain recombines TRBV11-2 with TRBJ2-3; tentative D call: TRBD2 (6 bases). CDR1 is SGHAT and CDR2 is FQNNGV in the germline V gene. This CDR3 has 14 residues. V lost 3 bases to trimming and J lost 0 bases, with 7 bases between them. The CDR3 loop is CASSFGLSTDTQYF. The CDR3 DNA reads as TGTGCCAGCAGCTTTGGACTAAGCACAGATACGCAGTATTTT.

The chain combines TRBV4-2 with TRBJ1-5; maybe TRBD1 (5 bases). The CDR3 has 14 residues. CDR1 is LGHNA, CDR2 YNFKEQ, per germline. The V end was cut by 8 bases, the J end by 7 bases, with 18 bases between. DNA of the CDR3: TGTGCCAGCCCTAGGAGGAGGGGTGAACAGCCCCAGCATTTT. It yields the protein CASPRRRGEQPQHF.

V gene TRBV11-2 combines with J gene TRBJ2-5, with D possibly being TRBD2 (6 bases). The CDR3 has 14 amino acids. V dropped 8 bases and J dropped 9 bases, with 22 bases sitting between them. The germline CDR1 and CDR2 sequences are SGHAT and FQNNGV. Here the CDR3 DNA reads TGTGCCAGCCGGAGTGGGGGGAGCGGCACGGCCCAGTACTTC. As protein: CASRSGGSGTAQYF.

The chain is built from TRBV10-3 and TRBJ2-4; weak D call: TRBD1 (5 bases). CDR3 length equals 13 residues. Germline V gene lookup returns CDR1 ENHRY and CDR2 SYGVKD. Trimming stripped 8 bases from V and 3 bases from J, with 11 bases between. CDR3: CAIFDSLKNIQYF. CDR3 nucleotides: TGTGCCATCTTTGACAGTCTCAAAAACATTCAGTACTTC.

The gene calls are TRBV7-2 and TRBJ1-1; D unresolved. Germline CDR1 and CDR2: SGHTA and FQGNSA. V gave up 5 bases and J gave up 5 bases, with 9 bases separating them. The CDR3 is 12 residues long. CDR3 DNA sequence: TGTGCCAGCAGCGCAATGAGGACTGAAGCTTTCTTT. The encoded protein is CASSAMRTEAFF.

The rearrangement joins TRBV11-3 to TRBJ2-1; perhaps TRBD2 as D (6 bases). From germline, CDR1 is SGHNT and CDR2 YENEEA. V lost 2 bases and J 0 bases, leaving 8 bases between the germline ends. This CDR3 region has 15 residues. The DNA of the CDR3 is TGTGCCAGCAGCTTAATGGGGGGCTCCTACAATGAGCAGTTCTTC. Encoded protein: CASSLMGGSYNEQFF.

The rearrangement uses TRBV2 and TRBJ2-7, with 8 bases lining up with TRBD1. The CDR3 sequence is 14 residues long. V lost 6 bases, J lost 2 bases, and 6 bases stayed unmatched. Germline V gives CDR1 SNHLY, CDR2 FYNNEI. CDR3 DNA sequence: TGTGCCAGCAGCCTTGACAGGGGCCCCTACGAGCAGTACTTC. This translates into CASSLDRGPYEQYF.

Written as DNA, the CDR3 is TGTGCCAGCAGTTTGGGGGGGCGGTTGGCCACCGGGGAGCTGTTTTTT. Its protein is CASSLGGRLATGELFF. The chain couples TRBV6-2 or TRBV6-3 to TRBJ2-2; a possible D gene is TRBD2 (7 bases). CDR1 and CDR2 (germline): MNHEY, SVGEGT. The V and J ends lost 4 bases and 4 bases respectively, with 16 bases between them. The CDR3 runs to 16 residues.

The J gene is TRBJ2-7, the V gene TRBV7-8; TRBD1 matches at 7 bases. Looked up from germline, CDR1 is SGHVS and CDR2 is FQNEAQ. Trimming took 3 bases from V and 7 from J; bases not matched to a gene: 6. This CDR3 contains 13 residues. The DNA for the CDR3 is TGTGCCAGCAGCTTCGGGACAGACTTGGAGCAGTACTTC. This translates into CASSFGTDLEQYF.

The chain combines TRBV19 with TRBJ1-5; D may be TRBD1 (6 bases). The germline gives CDR1 LNHDA, CDR2 SQIVND (reference sequence). The CDR3 has 12 residues. Trimming shortened V by 8 bases and J by 7 bases, and 12 bases separated the two germline ends. CDR3 in amino acids: CASGDRLQPQHF. The DNA for the CDR3 is TGTGCCAGTGGAGACAGGCTGCAGCCCCAGCATTTT.

The gene calls are TRBV19 and TRBJ2-7; 10 bases are a match to TRBD1. The junction had 8 bases not matched to a gene; V was cut back by 3 bases and J by 0 bases. Germline assignment: CDR1 LNHDA and CDR2 SQIVND (reference sequence). This CDR3 is 17 amino acids long. This CDR3 reads CASSIATGTGVSYEQYF. As DNA, the CDR3 is TGTGCCAGTAGTATTGCGACCGGGACAGGGGTCTCCTACGAGCAGTACTTC.

A few counts support this clone. The chain uses TRBV7-8 and TRBJ1-2; 8 bases align to TRBD1. Germline-derived CDR1 and CDR2 are SGHVS and FQNEAQ. V was clipped by 7 bases and J by 8 bases; unmatched bases: 15. This CDR3 has 15 amino acids. CDR3 amino acids: CASTKGQGAGGGYTF. Written as DNA, the CDR3 is TGTGCCAGCACCAAGGGGCAGGGGGCTGGTGGGGGCTACACCTTC.

The chain is built from TRBV19 and TRBJ2-2; a weak D match, TRBD1 (6 bases). Trimming left V 1 base short and J 0 bases short, with 12 bases between. The germline V gene encodes CDR1 LNHDA and CDR2 SQIVND (reference sequence). The CDR3 runs to 17 residues. Here the CDR3 reads CASSIGPGQPNTGELFF. As DNA, the CDR3 is TGTGCCAGTAGTATAGGCCCGGGACAACCGAACACCGGGGAGCTGTTTTTT.

The chain combines TRBV19 with TRBJ2-3, with D possibly TRBD1 on 6 matching bases. Germline-derived CDR1 and CDR2 are LNHDA and SQIVND (reference sequence). The ends were cut back, 9 bases at V and 2 bases at J, with 15 bases in the middle. The CDR3 totals 14 residues. The CDR3 DNA sequence: TGTGCCAGCAGACTCGACAGGATCACAGATACGCAGTATTTT. Translated, it gives CASRLDRITDTQYF.

The chain carries TRBV4-3 and TRBJ1-2; TRBD1 matches 8 bases. The CDR3 is made up of 14 amino acids. CDR1 is LGHNA, CDR2 YSLEER, per germline. V gave up 1 base and J gave up 4 bases; unmatched junction bases: 2. The CDR3 DNA follows: TGCGCCAGCAGCCAAGGGACAGGGCCCTATGGCTACACCTTC. Amino acid sequence: CASSQGTGPYGYTF.

The rearrangement joins TRBV4-2 to TRBJ2-3, with 8 bases fitting TRBD2. The CDR3 is made up of 14 amino acids. The V and J ends lost 6 bases and 5 bases, in that order; junction bases with no gene match: 7. The germline V gene encodes CDR1 LGHNA and CDR2 YNFKEQ. The chain's CDR3 is CASSRAGVKDTQYF. The CDR3 bases are TGTGCCAGCAGTCGAGCGGGAGTCAAAGATACGCAGTATTTT.

This chain links TRBV19 with TRBJ1-5; D uncertain. Trimming stripped 0 bases from V and 7 bases from J, with 19 bases between. Germline V gene sequence: CDR1 LNHDA, CDR2 SQIVND (reference sequence). The length of the CDR3 is 17 residues. In nucleotides, the CDR3 is TGTGCCAGTAGTATAGATAACATGGGAGGGTCGTACCAGCCCCAGCATTTT. Residues: CASSIDNMGGSYQPQHF.

The V call is TRBV29-1, the J call TRBJ2-1; a weak D match, TRBD1 (7 bases). Trimming took 7 bases from V and 9 from J, leaving 16 bases between them. This CDR3 has 12 residues. The germline gives CDR1 SQVTM, CDR2 ANQGSEA. The CDR3 DNA sequence: TGCAGCGCAGGGACAGCGGGTGGTGAGCAGTTCTTC. Protein: CSAGTAGGEQFF.

The V and J genes are TRBV9 and TRBJ1-2; the match to TRBD1 covers 10 bases. Germline V gene sequence: CDR1 SGDLS, CDR2 YYNGEE. Trimming took 4 bases from V and 6 from J; bases not matched to a gene: 9. The CDR3 length is 15 residues. The CDR3 sequence: CASSFKTGGAHGYTF. In DNA form, the CDR3 reads TGTGCCAGCAGCTTCAAGACAGGGGGCGCGCATGGCTACACCTTC.

This chain joins TRBV7-2 and TRBJ2-1, with 9 bases lining up with TRBD2. The CDR3 spans 15 residues. Trimming took 2 bases from V and 7 from J; bases not matched to a gene: 6. CDR1 is SGHTA and CDR2 is FQGNSA in the germline V gene. CDR3 loop: CASSLRLAGANEQFF. The CDR3 DNA reads as TGTGCCAGCAGCTTAAGGTTAGCGGGAGCGAATGAGCAGTTCTTC.

The chain has TRBV18 and TRBJ1-5; 10 positions match TRBD1. Germline V CDR1 and CDR2: KGHSH, LQKENI. V gave up 3 bases and J gave up 0 bases; unmatched junction bases: 11. This CDR3 has 19 residues. In DNA form, the CDR3 reads TGTGCCAGCTCACCTTTTCGGGACAGGGGTCCAGATAGCAATCAGCCCCAGCATTTT. This gives the protein CASSPFRDRGPDSNQPQHF.

This clone was detected once. The V call is TRBV5-1, the J call TRBJ1-2, with unresolved D. The CDR3 is made up of 14 amino acids. Trimming removed 0 bases at V and 3 bases at J, with 9 bases between. The germline CDR1 and CDR2 sequences are SGHRS and YFSETQ. DNA of the CDR3: TGCGCCAGCAGCTTGGACGCGGGGTACTATGGCTACACCTTC. It is translated as CASSLDAGYYGYTF.

The rearrangement uses TRBV7-9 and TRBJ2-2; 13 bases fit TRBD2. V gave up 1 base and J gave up 6 bases; unmatched junction bases: 5. In germline, CDR1 is SEHNR, CDR2 FQNEAQ (reference sequence). The CDR3 contains 17 residues. Here the CDR3 DNA reads TGTGCCAGCAGCTTAGGGACTAGCGGGAGCTACGCCGGGGAGCTGTTTTTT. It translates to CASSLGTSGSYAGELFF.

In its sample, this clone was seen once. The chain employs TRBV7-2 and TRBJ1-4; the D is unclear. The ends were cut back, 5 bases at V and 1 base at J, with 17 bases in the middle. This CDR3 spans 17 amino acids. Germline CDR1 reads SGHTA; CDR2 reads FQGNSA. CDR3: CASSPEQLQRTNEKLFF. The CDR3 nucleotides read TGTGCCAGCAGCCCAGAACAGCTGCAACGAACTAATGAAAAACTGTTTTTT.

The chain links TRBV3-1 (or the pseudogene TRBV3-2) to TRBJ2-5; tentative D call: TRBD2 (5 bases). V gave up 2 bases and J gave up 4 bases, with 11 bases separating them. The CDR3 sequence is 14 residues long. CDR1 is LGHDT and CDR2 is YNNKEL in the germline V gene (reference sequence). The DNA of the CDR3 is TGTGCCAGCAGCCAAACTAGAGTGGGAGAGACCCAGTACTTC. Encoded protein: CASSQTRVGETQYF.

The rearrangement links TRBV7-2 to TRBJ2-5; possibly TRBD2 for D (5 bases). The V end was cut by 5 bases, the J end by 2 bases, with 12 bases between. Germline V lookup: CDR1 SGHTA, CDR2 FQGNSA. CDR3 length: 14 amino acids. The CDR3 sequence is CASSLGSGQETQYF. In nucleotides, the CDR3 is TGTGCCAGCAGCCTCGGGTCGGGGCAAGAGACCCAGTACTTC.

This clone was counted once. The gene calls are TRBV30 and TRBJ1-1; tentative D call: TRBD1 (5 bases). The germline V gene encodes CDR1 GTSNPN and CDR2 SVGIG (reference sequence). This CDR3 has 14 amino acids. The V end was cut by 5 bases, the J end by 1 base, with 14 bases between. The CDR3 DNA reads as TGTGCCTGGGGTTCAGACAGTTGGAACACTGAAGCTTTCTTT. Encoded protein: CAWGSDSWNTEAFF.